Detailed here is one TCR beta chain. As handled by the study authors: Amplification of reference gene primers provided the estimated nucleated cell counts. Sequencing used immunoSEQ multiplex PCR; TCRdb keeps in-frame clones, though not all of them. That table furnishes V, J and clone size, whereas the DNA furnished D and trimming. The sample includes 250,000 to 350,000 clones, roughly 90% of them seen just once. Self-reported history from a screening survey and questionnaire set each donor's cohort. This entry belongs to a study of blood T cell repertoires in COVID-19. Overall study: Nucleic acid was either cDNA or gDNA, and it came from T cells, B-cell-depleted T cells, or PBMCs.

The specimen was PBMCs or T cells enriched from blood (not recorded which). This receptor was identified in a woman aged 18-29 years who had recovered from COVID-19.

The DNA for the CDR3 is TGTGCCAGCAGCTTAGTAGACAGATCTACGCAGTATTTT. As protein: CASSLVDRSTQYF. The V gene is TRBV11-1, the J gene TRBJ2-3; weak D call: TRBD1 (5 bases). Looked up from germline, CDR1 is SGHAT and CDR2 is FQDESV (reference sequence). V shed 1 base and J shed 8 bases, with 10 bases lying between them. There are 13 residues in the CDR3.